These T cell receptor beta chains were read from a single sample in a study of blood T cell repertoires in COVID-19. TCRdb's copy holds only in-frame clones and misses some; the assay was immunoSEQ multiplex PCR. The table has about 280,000 clones, nearly 90% seen once; the top ten hold around 10%. Material: peripheral blood. These TCRs come from a woman in her 30s with COVID-19, enrolled during active disease. Both conserved end residues are part of each CDR3. The order of the fields is V gene, J gene, D gene, clone size, CDR3 protein, CDR3 DNA. The D gene is left open where the match is weak. Clone sizes are given selectively: once, few, many, or a class where the clone is expanded.

TRBV4-1	TRBJ2-3	TRBD2	once	CASSQSSAGGSTDTQYF	TGCGCCAGCAGCCAATCCTCGGCGGGGGGAAGCACAGATACGCAGTATTTT
TRBV21-1	TRBJ1-5	-	-	CASSARDRENF	TGTGCCAGCAGCGCTCGGGACAGGGAGAATTTT
TRBV28	TRBJ2-5	TRBD1	-	CASLSQGAEEQETQYF	TGTGCCAGCCTTTCCCAGGGGGCTGAGGAACAAGAGACCCAGTACTTC
TRBV7-9	TRBJ2-5	-	-	CASSPLDWGAEETQYF	TGTGCCAGCAGCCCCCTTGACTGGGGCGCCGAGGAGACCCAGTACTTC
TRBV3-1/TRBV3-2	TRBJ1-3	TRBD1	-	CASSQRQGGGNTIYF	TGTGCCAGCAGCCAAAGACAGGGGGGAGGAAACACCATATATTTT
TRBV7-9	TRBJ2-7	TRBD1	-	CASSLGMGQLSYEQYF	TGTGCCAGCAGCTTAGGTATGGGACAGCTCTCCTACGAGCAGTACTTC
TRBV6-1	TRBJ1-6	-	-	CASSEIPDSGVYNSPLHF	TGTGCCAGCAGTGAAATCCCGGACAGTGGGGTTTATAATTCACCCCTCCACTTT
TRBV29-1	TRBJ2-7	TRBD1	-	CSVRGQGEGYEQYF	TGCAGCGTCCGAGGACAGGGGGAGGGCTACGAGCAGTACTTC
TRBV18	TRBJ2-1	TRBD2	-	CASSLNSGASYNEQFF	TGTGCCAGCTCACTTAATAGCGGGGCCTCATACAATGAGCAGTTCTTC
TRBV19	TRBJ1-5	-	-	CASKAGQSQPQHF	TGTGCCAGTAAGGCAGGGCAGTCCCAGCCCCAGCATTTT
TRBV6-5	TRBJ1-2	TRBD1	-	CASSYRLDRGYGYTF	TGTGCCAGCAGTTACCGGCTTGACAGGGGGTATGGCTACACCTTC
TRBV6-6	TRBJ2-7	-	-	CASSYGVQGSHEQYF	TGTGCCAGCAGTTACGGGGTCCAGGGGTCCCACGAGCAGTACTTC
TRBV12-3/TRBV12-4	TRBJ1-2	TRBD1	-	CASIPQTGLGYTF	TGTGCCAGCATCCCTCAGACAGGGTTAGGCTACACCTTC
TRBV7-9	TRBJ2-3	TRBD1	once	CAVRGKTGGIYGDTQYF	TGTGCCGTCAGGGGGAAAACAGGGGGCATCTACGGAGATACGCAGTATTTT
TRBV12-5	TRBJ2-1	TRBD1	-	CASGLGQGGEQFF	TGTGCTAGTGGTTTGGGACAGGGTGGGGAGCAGTTCTTC
TRBV10-3	TRBJ2-2	TRBD1	-	CAIRLQGPSNTGELFF	TGTGCCATCAGACTACAGGGGCCGTCGAACACCGGGGAGCTGTTTTTT
TRBV4-2	TRBJ2-1	TRBD2	-	CASSQTTSGPYNEQFF	TGTGCCAGCAGCCAGACAACTAGCGGACCCTACAATGAGCAGTTCTTC
TRBV12-2	TRBJ1-4	-	-	CASRRCGTGNEKLFF	TGTGCAAGTCGCCGCTGCGGGACAGGGAATGAAAAACTGTTTTTT
TRBV3-1/TRBV3-2	TRBJ2-1	TRBD2	-	CASSQAGTSNEQFF	TGTGCCAGCAGCCAAGCCGGGACTAGCAATGAGCAGTTCTTC
TRBV6-5	TRBJ1-2	TRBD1	-	CASSYSTGEYHLGYTF	TGTGCCAGCAGTTACTCGACAGGGGAGTATCATTTAGGCTACACCTTC
TRBV7-9	TRBJ1-5	TRBD1	-	CASSDTGGRQPQHF	TGTGCCAGCAGCGACACAGGGGGCAGACAGCCCCAGCATTTT
TRBV7-9	TRBJ2-7	-	-	CASSLGRAAAYEQYF	TGTGCCAGCAGCTTAGGCAGGGCGGCAGCCTACGAGCAGTACTTC
TRBV10-3	TRBJ1-5	TRBD1	-	CAISGGTGDGNQPQHF	TGTGCCATCAGTGGAGGGACAGGGGATGGCAATCAGCCCCAGCATTTT
TRBV19	TRBJ1-2	-	-	CASSIGLRGGTF	TGTGCCAGTAGTATAGGATTAAGAGGCGGCACCTTC
TRBV19	TRBJ2-1	-	-	CASSIDFGSYNEQFF	TGTGCCAGTAGTATAGATTTCGGCTCCTACAATGAGCAGTTCTTC
TRBV6-4	TRBJ2-1	-	-	CASSEIAGSYYNEQFF	TGTGCCAGCAGTGAAATCGCGGGGAGTTACTACAATGAGCAGTTCTTC
TRBV2	TRBJ2-2	TRBD2	-	CASSYGGVTGELFF	TGTGCCAGCAGTTATGGGGGGGTCACCGGGGAGCTGTTTTTT
TRBV3-1/TRBV3-2	TRBJ2-5	-	-	CASSQVRETQYF	TGTGCCAGCAGCCAAGTTCGGGAGACCCAGTACTTC
TRBV27	TRBJ2-1	-	-	CASSFAPDNEQFF	TGTGCCAGCAGTTTCGCTCCAGACAATGAGCAGTTCTTC
TRBV19	TRBJ1-6	-	-	CASSIGGTLNSPLHF	TGTGCCAGTAGTATAGGGGGGACTCTTAATTCACCCCTCCACTTT
TRBV29-1	TRBJ2-2	-	-	CSVAARDLGFAGELFF	TGCAGCGTTGCCGCCCGGGACTTGGGCTTCGCCGGGGAGCTGTTTTTT
TRBV28	TRBJ1-1	-	-	CASSHPPDTEAFF	TGTGCCAGCAGTCACCCTCCGGACACTGAAGCTTTCTTT
TRBV4-2	TRBJ2-5	-	-	CASSQDGGDGTQYF	TGTGCCAGCAGCCAAGATGGCGGGGATGGGACCCAGTACTTC
TRBV12-3/TRBV12-4	TRBJ1-1	-	-	CASLRSGATEAFF	TGTGCCAGCCTGCGGTCAGGGGCCACTGAAGCTTTCTTT
TRBV5-1	TRBJ2-6	TRBD1	-	CASSLADGTGKGSGANVLTF	TGCGCCAGCAGCTTGGCAGATGGGACAGGGAAGGGCTCTGGGGCCAACGTCCTGACTTTC
TRBV19	TRBJ1-5	-	-	CASSIGIAVINQPQHF	TGTGCCAGTAGTATCGGTATAGCGGTCATCAATCAGCCCCAGCATTTT
TRBV2	TRBJ1-3	-	-	CASNLRNSGNTIYF	TGTGCCAGCAACCTCAGGAACTCTGGAAACACCATATATTTT
TRBV5-6	TRBJ2-3	-	-	CASSFEGDSTDTQYF	TGTGCCAGCAGCTTCGAGGGGGATAGCACAGATACGCAGTATTTT
TRBV5-1	TRBJ1-1	TRBD1	-	CASSARQGANTEAFF	TGCGCCAGCAGCGCCAGACAGGGGGCCAACACTGAAGCTTTCTTT
TRBV27	TRBJ2-7	-	-	CASSLSSRQGQQYF	TGTGCCAGCAGTTTATCATCCCGGCAGGGGCAGCAGTACTTC
TRBV6-5	TRBJ2-5	-	-	CASSYTGEETQYF	TGTGCCAGCAGTTACACCGGGGAAGAGACCCAGTACTTC
TRBV6-1	TRBJ1-2	TRBD1	-	CASSESFDRVLGGYTF	TGTGCCAGCAGTGAAAGTTTTGACAGGGTTTTAGGTGGCTACACCTTC
TRBV4-1	TRBJ2-5	-	once	CASSQRKETQYF	TGCGCCAGCAGCCAGCGGAAAGAGACCCAGTACTTC
TRBV13	TRBJ2-1	TRBD2	-	CASSLGGGGPSYNEQFF	TGTGCCAGCAGCTTAGGCGGCGGGGGGCCCTCCTACAATGAGCAGTTCTTC
TRBV29-1	TRBJ2-7	-	-	CSVEDNEVGEQYF	TGCAGCGTTGAAGACAATGAGGTCGGCGAGCAGTACTTC
TRBV6-2/TRBV6-3	TRBJ2-5	TRBD2	-	CASSPGGPLKTQYF	TGTGCCAGCAGCCCGGGGGGGCCCCTCAAGACCCAGTACTTC
TRBV6-1	TRBJ2-1	-	-	CASSEIWGDNEQFF	TGTGCCAGCAGTGAAATCTGGGGGGACAATGAGCAGTTCTTC
TRBV19	TRBJ1-1	-	few	CASSTQGGRAEAFF	TGTGCCAGTAGTACCCAGGGTGGAAGGGCTGAAGCTTTCTTT
TRBV5-4	TRBJ2-5	TRBD1	-	CASSSKGQAGETQYF	TGTGCCAGCAGCTCGAAGGGACAGGCGGGAGAGACCCAGTACTTC
TRBV30	TRBJ2-3	TRBD2	-	CASRRRGLSTDTQYF	TGTGCCTCGCGGCGGCGGGGGTTAAGCACAGATACGCAGTATTTT